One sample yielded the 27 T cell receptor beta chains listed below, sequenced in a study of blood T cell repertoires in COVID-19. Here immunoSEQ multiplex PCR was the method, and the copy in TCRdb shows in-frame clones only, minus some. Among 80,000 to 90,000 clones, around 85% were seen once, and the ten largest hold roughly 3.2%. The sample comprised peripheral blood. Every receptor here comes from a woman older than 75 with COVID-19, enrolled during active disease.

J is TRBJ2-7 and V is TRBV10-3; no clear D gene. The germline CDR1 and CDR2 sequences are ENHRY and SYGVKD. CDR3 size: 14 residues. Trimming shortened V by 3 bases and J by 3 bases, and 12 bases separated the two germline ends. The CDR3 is CAISDPTQNYEQYF. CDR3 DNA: TGTGCCATCAGTGACCCAACACAGAACTACGAGCAGTACTTC.

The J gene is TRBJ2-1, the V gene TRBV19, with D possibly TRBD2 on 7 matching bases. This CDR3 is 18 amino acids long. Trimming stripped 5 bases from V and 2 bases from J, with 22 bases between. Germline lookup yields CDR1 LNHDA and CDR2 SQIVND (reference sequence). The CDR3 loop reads CASSLQGSGLSAYNEQFF. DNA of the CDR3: TGTGCCAGTAGTTTACAGGGTAGCGGGCTATCGGCCTACAATGAGCAGTTCTTC.

This CDR3 is CASSPREEAWVGMGAFF. DNA of the CDR3: TGTGCCAGCTCACCACGGGAGGAAGCATGGGTAGGCATGGGGGCTTTCTTT. The chain employs TRBV18 and TRBJ1-1; no firm D call. This CDR3 spans 17 amino acids. V lost 1 base and J 11 bases, leaving 26 bases between the germline ends. Looked up from germline, CDR1 is KGHSH and CDR2 is LQKENI.

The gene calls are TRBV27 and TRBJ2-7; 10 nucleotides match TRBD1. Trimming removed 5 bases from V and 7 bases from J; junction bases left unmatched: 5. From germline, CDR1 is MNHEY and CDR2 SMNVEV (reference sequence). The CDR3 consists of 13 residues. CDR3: CASSRQGAREQYF. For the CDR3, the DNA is TGTGCCAGCAGTCGACAGGGGGCGAGGGAGCAGTACTTC.

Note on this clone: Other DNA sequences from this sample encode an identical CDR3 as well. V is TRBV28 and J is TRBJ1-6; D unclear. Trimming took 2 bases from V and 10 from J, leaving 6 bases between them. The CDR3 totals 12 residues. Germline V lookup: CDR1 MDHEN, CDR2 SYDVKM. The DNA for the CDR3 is TGTGCCAGCAGTTTAGGCGGGTCACCCCTCCACTTT. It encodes CASSLGGSPLHF.

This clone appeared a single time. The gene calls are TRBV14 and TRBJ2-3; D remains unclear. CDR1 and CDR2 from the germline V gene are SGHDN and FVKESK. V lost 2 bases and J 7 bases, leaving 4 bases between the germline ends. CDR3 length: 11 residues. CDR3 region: CASSQQYTQYF. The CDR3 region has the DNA TGTGCCAGCAGCCAACAATATACGCAGTATTTT.

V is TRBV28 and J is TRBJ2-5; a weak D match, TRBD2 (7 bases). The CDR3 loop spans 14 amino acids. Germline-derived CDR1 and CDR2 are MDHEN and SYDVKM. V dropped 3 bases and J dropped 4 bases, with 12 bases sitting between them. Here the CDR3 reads CASSLGGGPETQYF. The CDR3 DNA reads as TGTGCCAGCAGTTTGGGGGGGGGCCCAGAGACCCAGTACTTC. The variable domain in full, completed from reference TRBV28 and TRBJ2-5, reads DVKVTQSSRYLVKRTGEKVFLECVQDMDHENMFWYRQDPGLGLRLIYFSYDVKMKEKGDIPEGYSVSREKKERFSLILESASTNQTSMYLCASSLGGGPETQYFGPGTRLLVL.

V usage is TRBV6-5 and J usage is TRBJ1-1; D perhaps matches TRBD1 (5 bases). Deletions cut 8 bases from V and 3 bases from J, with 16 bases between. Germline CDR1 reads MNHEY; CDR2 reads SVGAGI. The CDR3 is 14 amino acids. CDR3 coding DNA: TGTGCCAGCCTATACGACAGTTTCTACACTGAAGCTTTCTTT. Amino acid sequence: CASLYDSFYTEAFF.

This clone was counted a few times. The CDR3 protein is CSVVTGGFNEKLFF. CDR3 bases: TGCAGCGTCGTCACAGGGGGATTTAATGAAAAACTGTTTTTT. This chain joins TRBV29-1 and TRBJ1-4, with TRBD1 matching over 8 bases. With V trimmed by 6 bases and J by 4 bases, 7 bases remained unmatched. The germline V gene encodes CDR1 SQVTM and CDR2 ANQGSEA. CDR3 length equals 14 residues. Looking up the rest from reference TRBV29-1 and TRBJ1-4 gives the full variable domain: SAVISQKPSRDICQRGTSLTIQCQVDSQVTMMFWYRQQPGQSLTLIATANQGSEATYESGFVIDKFPISRPNLTFSTLTVSNMSPEDSSIYLCSVVTGGFNEKLFFGSGTQLSVL.

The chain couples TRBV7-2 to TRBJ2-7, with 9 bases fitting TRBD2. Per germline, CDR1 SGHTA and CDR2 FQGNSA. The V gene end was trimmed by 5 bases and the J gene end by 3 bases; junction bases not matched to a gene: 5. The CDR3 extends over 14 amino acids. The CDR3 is CASSPSSGVYEQYF. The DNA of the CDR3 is TGTGCCAGCAGCCCCTCTAGCGGGGTCTACGAGCAGTACTTC. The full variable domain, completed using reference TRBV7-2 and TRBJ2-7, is GAGVSQSPSNKVTEKGKDVELRCDPISGHTALYWYRQSLGQGLEFLIYFQGNSAPDKSGLPSDRFSAERTGGSVSTLTIQRTQQEDSAVYLCASSPSSGVYEQYFGPGTRLTVT.

CDR3 region: CASSLDPDYGYTF. The CDR3 DNA sequence: TGTGCCAGCAGCTTAGACCCCGACTATGGCTACACCTTC. The rearrangement joins TRBV11-2 to TRBJ1-2; D remains ambiguous. The CDR3 runs to 13 residues. Per the germline V gene, CDR1 is SGHAT and CDR2 is FQNNGV. The V end lost 0 bases, the J end lost 3 bases, and 5 bases lay between the germline ends.

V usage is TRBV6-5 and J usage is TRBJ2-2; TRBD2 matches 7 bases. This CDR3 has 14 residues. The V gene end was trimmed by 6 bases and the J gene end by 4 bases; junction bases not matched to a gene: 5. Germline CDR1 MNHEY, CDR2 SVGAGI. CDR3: CASRRTSFTGELFF. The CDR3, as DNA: TGTGCCAGCAGACGGACTAGTTTCACCGGGGAGCTGTTTTTT.

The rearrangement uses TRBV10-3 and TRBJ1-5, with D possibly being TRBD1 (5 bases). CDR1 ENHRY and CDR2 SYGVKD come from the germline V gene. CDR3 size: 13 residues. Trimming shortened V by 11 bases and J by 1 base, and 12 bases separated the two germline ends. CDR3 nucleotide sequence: TGTGCCGTTGGACATGGGAGCAATCAGCCCCAGCATTTT. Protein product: CAVGHGSNQPQHF.

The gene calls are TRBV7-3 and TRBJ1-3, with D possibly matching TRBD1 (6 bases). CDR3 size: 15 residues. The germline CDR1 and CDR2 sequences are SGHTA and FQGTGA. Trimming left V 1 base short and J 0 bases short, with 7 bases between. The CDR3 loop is CASSLRGGSGNTIYF. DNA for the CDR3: TGTGCCAGCAGCTTAAGAGGGGGCTCTGGAAACACCATATATTTT.

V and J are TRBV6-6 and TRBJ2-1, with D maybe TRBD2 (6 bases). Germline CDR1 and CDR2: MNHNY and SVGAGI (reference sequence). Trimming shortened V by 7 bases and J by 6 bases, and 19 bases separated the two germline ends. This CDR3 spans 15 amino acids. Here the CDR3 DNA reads TGTGCCAGCATTCCCCTGGGCGGGACCGGCAATGAGCAGTTCTTC. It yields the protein CASIPLGGTGNEQFF.

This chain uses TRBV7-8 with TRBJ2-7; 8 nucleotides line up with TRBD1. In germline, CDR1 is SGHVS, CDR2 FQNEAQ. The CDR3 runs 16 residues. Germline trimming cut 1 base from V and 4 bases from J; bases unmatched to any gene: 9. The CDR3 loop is CASSLGRTGFLYEQYF. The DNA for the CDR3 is TGTGCCAGCAGCTTAGGCAGGACAGGGTTTCTTTACGAGCAGTACTTC.

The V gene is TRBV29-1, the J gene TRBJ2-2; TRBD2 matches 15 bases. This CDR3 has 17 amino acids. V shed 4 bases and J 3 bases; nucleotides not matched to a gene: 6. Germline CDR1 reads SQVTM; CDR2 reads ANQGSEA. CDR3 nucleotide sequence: TGCAGCGTTGGAGGACTAGCGGGAGGGACGGACACCGGGGAGCTGTTTTTT. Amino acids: CSVGGLAGGTDTGELFF.

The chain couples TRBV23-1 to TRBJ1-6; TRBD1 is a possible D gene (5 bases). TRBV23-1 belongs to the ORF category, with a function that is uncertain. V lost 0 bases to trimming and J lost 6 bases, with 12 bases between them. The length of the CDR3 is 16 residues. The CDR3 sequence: CASSQSWFGGNSPLHF. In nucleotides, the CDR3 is TGCGCCAGCAGTCAATCGTGGTTCGGGGGTAATTCACCCCTCCACTTT.

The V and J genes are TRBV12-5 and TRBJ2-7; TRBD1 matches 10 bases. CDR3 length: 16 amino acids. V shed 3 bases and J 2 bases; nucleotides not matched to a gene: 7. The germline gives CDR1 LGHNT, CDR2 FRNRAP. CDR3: CASGFPPGTGAYEQYF. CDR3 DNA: TGTGCTAGTGGTTTTCCCCCCGGGACAGGGGCCTACGAGCAGTACTTC.

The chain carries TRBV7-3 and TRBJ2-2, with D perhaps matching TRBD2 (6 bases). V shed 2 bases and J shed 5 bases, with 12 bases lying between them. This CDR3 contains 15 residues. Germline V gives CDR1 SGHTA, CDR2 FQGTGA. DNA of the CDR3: TGTGCCAGCAGCTTATCGGGAGTGTATACCGGGGAGCTGTTTTTT. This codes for CASSLSGVYTGELFF.

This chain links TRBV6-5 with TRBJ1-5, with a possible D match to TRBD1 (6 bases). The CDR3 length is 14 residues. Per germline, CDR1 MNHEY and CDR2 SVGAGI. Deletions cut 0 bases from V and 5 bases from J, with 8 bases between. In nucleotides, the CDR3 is TGTGCCAGCAGTTACTCGGGGGCGGATCAGCCCCAGCATTTT. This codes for CASSYSGADQPQHF.

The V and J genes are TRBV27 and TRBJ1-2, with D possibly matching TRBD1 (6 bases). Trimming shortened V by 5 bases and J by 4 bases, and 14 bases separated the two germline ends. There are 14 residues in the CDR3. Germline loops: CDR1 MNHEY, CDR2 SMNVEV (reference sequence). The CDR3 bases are TGTGCCAGCAGTCACCAACAGGGCGCCTATGGCTACACCTTC. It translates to CASSHQQGAYGYTF.

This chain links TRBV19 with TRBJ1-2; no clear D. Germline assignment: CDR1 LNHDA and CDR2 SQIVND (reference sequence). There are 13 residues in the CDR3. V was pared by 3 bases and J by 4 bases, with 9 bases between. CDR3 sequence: CASSIPDTYGYTF. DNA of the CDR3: TGTGCCAGTAGTATCCCTGACACCTATGGCTACACCTTC.

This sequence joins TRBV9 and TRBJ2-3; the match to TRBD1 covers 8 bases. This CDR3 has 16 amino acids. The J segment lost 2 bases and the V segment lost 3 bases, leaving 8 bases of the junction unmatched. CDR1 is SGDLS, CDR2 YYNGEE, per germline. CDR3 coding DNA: TGTGCCAGCAGCGGACGGACAGGGTTAAACACAGATACGCAGTATTTT. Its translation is CASSGRTGLNTDTQYF.

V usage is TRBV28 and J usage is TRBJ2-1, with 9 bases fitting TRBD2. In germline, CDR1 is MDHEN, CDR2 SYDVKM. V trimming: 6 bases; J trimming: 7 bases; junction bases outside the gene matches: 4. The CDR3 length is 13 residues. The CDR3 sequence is CASRRGLANEQFF. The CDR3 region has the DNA TGTGCCAGCAGGAGGGGACTAGCAAATGAGCAGTTCTTC.

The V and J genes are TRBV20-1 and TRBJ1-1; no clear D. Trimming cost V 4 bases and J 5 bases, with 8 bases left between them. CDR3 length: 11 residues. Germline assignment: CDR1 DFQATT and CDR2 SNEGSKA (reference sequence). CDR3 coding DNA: TGCAGTGCTAAACGAGGGACTGAAGCTTTCTTT. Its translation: CSAKRGTEAFF.

This CDR3 is CASSWGGGRYSGNTIYF. The CDR3 DNA reads TGTGCCAGCAGCTGGGGAGGGGGGCGATACTCTGGAAACACCATATATTTT. This chain joins TRBV5-4 and TRBJ1-3; tentatively, D is TRBD1 (6 bases). The ends were cut back, 3 bases at V and 0 bases at J, with 16 bases in the middle. Germline lookup yields CDR1 SGHNT and CDR2 YYREEE (reference sequence). The CDR3 loop spans 17 amino acids.